This entry lists 2 T cell receptor beta chains sequenced from one sample in a study of blood T cell repertoires in COVID-19. Sequencing used immunoSEQ multiplex PCR; TCRdb keeps in-frame clones, though not all of them. Here the sample spans tens of thousands of clones, 81% being singletons. Source material: peripheral blood. These receptors were collected from a woman of 80 years or more with COVID-19, enrolled during active disease.

This clone was counted a few times. This rearrangement joins TRBV10-1 to TRBJ2-7; 9 nucleotides match TRBD2. Trimming at V came to 5 bases and at J to 3 bases, leaving 8 bases not matched to a gene. The CDR3 sequence is 15 residues long. From germline, CDR1 is WNHNN and CDR2 SYGVQD (reference sequence). CDR3 bases: TGCGCCAGCAGTAGAAGCGGGACTAGCATCTACGAGCAGTACTTC. Translated, it gives CASSRSGTSIYEQYF.

This clone was seen a handful of times. The CDR3 nucleotides read TGTGCCAGCAGTGAAGTGACAAGGAACACTGAAGCTTTCTTT. Protein: CASSEVTRNTEAFF. The chain links TRBV2 to TRBJ1-1; D gene uncertain. Trimming removed 1 base from V and 1 base from J, with 7 bases in between. There are 14 residues in the CDR3. CDR1 SNHLY and CDR2 FYNNEI come from the germline V gene. Filled out from reference TRBV2 and TRBJ1-1, the complete variable domain reads EPEVTQTPSHQVTQMGQEVILRCVPISNHLYFYWYRQILGQKVEFLVSFYNNEISEKSEIFDDQFSVERPDGSNFTLKIRSTKLEDSAMYFCASSEVTRNTEAFFGQGTRLTVV.